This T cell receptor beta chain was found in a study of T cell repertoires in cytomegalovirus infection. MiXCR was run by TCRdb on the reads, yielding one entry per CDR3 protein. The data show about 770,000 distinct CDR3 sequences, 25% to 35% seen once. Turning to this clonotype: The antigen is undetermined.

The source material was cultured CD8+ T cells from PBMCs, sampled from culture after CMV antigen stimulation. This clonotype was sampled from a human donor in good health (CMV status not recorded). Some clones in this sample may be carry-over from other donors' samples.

CDR3 bases: TGTGCCAGCAGTGAAACAGGGAAAGGGTCAACTAATGAAAAACTGTTTTTT. This translates into CASSETGKGSTNEKLFF. The rearrangement links TRBV28 to TRBJ1-4; maybe TRBD1 (6 bases). The V and J ends lost 5 bases and 0 bases respectively, with 16 bases between them. CDR1 and CDR2 (germline): MDHEN, SYDVKM. The CDR3 consists of 17 residues.